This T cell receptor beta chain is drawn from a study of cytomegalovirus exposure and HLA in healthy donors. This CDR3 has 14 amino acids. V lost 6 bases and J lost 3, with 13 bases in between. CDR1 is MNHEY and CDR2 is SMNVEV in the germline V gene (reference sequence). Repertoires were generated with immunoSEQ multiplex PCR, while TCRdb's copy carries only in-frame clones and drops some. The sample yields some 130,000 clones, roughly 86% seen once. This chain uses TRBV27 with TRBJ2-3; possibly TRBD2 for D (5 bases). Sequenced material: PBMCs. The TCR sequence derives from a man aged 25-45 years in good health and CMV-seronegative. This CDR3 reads CASSLPSPTDTQYF. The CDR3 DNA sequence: TGTGCCAGCAGCCTACCTAGCCCGACAGATACGCAGTATTTT.